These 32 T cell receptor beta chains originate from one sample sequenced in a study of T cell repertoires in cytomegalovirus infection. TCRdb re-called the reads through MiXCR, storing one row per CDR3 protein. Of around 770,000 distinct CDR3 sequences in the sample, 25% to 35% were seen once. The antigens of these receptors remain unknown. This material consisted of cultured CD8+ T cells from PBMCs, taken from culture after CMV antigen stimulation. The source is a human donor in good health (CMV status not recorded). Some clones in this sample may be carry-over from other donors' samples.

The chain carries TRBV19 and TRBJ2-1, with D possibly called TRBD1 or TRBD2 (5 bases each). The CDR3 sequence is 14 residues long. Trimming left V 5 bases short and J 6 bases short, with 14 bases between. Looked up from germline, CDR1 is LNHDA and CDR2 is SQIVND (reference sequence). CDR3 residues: CASSQEGRVNEQFF. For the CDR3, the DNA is TGTGCCAGTAGTCAAGAGGGGCGGGTCAATGAGCAGTTCTTC.

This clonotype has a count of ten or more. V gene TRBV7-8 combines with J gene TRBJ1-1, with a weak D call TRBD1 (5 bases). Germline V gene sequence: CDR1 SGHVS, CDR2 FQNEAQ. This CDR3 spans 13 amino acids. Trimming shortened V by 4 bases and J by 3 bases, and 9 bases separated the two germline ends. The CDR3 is CASSWGDDTEAFF. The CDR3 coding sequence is TGTGCCAGCAGCTGGGGGGATGACACTGAAGCTTTCTTT.

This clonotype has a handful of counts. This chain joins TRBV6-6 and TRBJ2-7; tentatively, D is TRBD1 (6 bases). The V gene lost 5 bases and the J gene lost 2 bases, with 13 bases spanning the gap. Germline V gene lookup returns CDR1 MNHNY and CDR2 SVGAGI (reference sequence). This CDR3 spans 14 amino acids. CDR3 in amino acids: CASSSRDNPYEQYF. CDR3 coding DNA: TGTGCCAGCAGTAGCCGGGACAATCCCTACGAGCAGTACTTC.

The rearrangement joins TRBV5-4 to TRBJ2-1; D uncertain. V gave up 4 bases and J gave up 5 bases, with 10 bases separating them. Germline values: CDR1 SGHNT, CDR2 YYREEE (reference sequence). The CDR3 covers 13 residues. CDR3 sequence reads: CASSPPGDNEQFF. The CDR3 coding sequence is TGTGCCAGCAGCCCTCCGGGCGACAATGAGCAGTTCTTC.

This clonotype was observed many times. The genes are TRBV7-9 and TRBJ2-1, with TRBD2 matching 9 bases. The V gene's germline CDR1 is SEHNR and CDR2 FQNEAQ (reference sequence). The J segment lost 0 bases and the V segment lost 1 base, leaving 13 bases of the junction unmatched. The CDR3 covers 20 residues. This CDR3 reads CASSLDLSGGPWSSYNEQFF. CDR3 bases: TGTGCCAGCAGCTTAGACCTTAGCGGGGGCCCCTGGAGCTCCTACAATGAGCAGTTCTTC. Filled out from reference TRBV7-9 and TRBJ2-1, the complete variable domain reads DTGVSQNPRHKITKRGQNVTFRCDPISEHNRLYWYRQTLGQGPEFLTYFQNEAQLEKSRLLSDRFSAERPKGSFSTLEIQRTEQGDSAMYLCASSLDLSGGPWSSYNEQFFGPGTRLTVL.

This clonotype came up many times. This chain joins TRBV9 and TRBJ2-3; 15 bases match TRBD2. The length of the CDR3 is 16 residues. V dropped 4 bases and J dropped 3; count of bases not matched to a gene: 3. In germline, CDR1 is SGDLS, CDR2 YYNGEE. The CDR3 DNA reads TGTGCCAGCAGCCCCGGACTAGCGGGGGGGACAGATACGCAGTATTTT. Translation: CASSPGLAGGTDTQYF.

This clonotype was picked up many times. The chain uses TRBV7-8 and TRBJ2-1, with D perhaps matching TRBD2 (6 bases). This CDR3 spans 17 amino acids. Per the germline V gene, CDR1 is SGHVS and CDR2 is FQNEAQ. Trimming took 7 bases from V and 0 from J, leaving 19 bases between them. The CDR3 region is CASTLRRRDSSYNEQFF. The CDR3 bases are TGTGCCAGCACCCTTAGAAGGAGGGATAGCTCCTACAATGAGCAGTTCTTC.

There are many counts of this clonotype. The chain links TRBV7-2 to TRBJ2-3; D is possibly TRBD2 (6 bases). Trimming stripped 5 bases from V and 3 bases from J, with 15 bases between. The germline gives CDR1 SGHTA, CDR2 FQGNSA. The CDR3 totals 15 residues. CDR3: CASSPPGVGTDTQYF. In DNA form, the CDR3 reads TGTGCCAGCAGCCCGCCGGGAGTCGGGACAGATACGCAGTATTTT.

Written as DNA, the CDR3 is TGTGCCAGCAGCGCGACTAGCGGGGGGGCCTATAGAGAGACCCAGTACTTC. Protein: CASSATSGGAYRETQYF. The chain has TRBV7-9 and TRBJ2-5; TRBD2 aligns across 14 bases. The length of the CDR3 is 17 residues. Germline assignment: CDR1 SEHNR and CDR2 FQNEAQ (reference sequence). The V gene end was trimmed by 5 bases and the J gene end by 4 bases; junction bases not matched to a gene: 9. Using reference TRBV7-9 and TRBJ2-5 for the parts outside the CDR3, the full variable domain is DTGVSQNPRHKITKRGQNVTFRCDPISEHNRLYWYRQTLGQGPEFLTYFQNEAQLEKSRLLSDRFSAERPKGSFSTLEIQRTEQGDSAMYLCASSATSGGAYRETQYFGPGTRLLVL.

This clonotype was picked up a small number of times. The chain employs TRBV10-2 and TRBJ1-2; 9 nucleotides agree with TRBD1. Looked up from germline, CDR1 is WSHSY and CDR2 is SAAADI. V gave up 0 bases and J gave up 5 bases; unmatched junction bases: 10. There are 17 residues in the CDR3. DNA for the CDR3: TGCGCCAGCAGTGAGTCCTACGACAGGGGGTTTGGATATGGCTACACCTTC. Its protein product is CASSESYDRGFGYGYTF.

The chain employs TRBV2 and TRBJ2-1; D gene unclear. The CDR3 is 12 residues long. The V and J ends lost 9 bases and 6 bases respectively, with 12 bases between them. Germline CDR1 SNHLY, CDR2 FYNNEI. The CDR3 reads CARSPGGNEQFF. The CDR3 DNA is TGTGCCAGGAGCCCCGGTGGCAATGAGCAGTTCTTC.

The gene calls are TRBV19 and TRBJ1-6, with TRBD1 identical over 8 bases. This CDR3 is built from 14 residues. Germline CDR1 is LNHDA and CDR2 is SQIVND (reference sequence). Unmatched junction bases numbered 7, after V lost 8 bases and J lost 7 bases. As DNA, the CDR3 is TGTGCCAGTGGGGGGGACAGGTCGAATTCACCCCTCCACTTT. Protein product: CASGGDRSNSPLHF.

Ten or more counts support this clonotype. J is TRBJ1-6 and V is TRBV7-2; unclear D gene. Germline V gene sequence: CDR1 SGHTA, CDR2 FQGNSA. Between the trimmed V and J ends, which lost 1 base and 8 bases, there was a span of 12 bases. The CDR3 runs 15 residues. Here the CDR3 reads CASSLGQPRHSPLHF. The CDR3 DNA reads TGTGCCAGCAGCTTAGGGCAGCCACGCCATTCACCCCTCCACTTT. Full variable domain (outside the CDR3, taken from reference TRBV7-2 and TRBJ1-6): GAGVSQSPSNKVTEKGKDVELRCDPISGHTALYWYRQSLGQGLEFLIYFQGNSAPDKSGLPSDRFSAERTGGSVSTLTIQRTQQEDSAVYLCASSLGQPRHSPLHFGNGTRLTVT.

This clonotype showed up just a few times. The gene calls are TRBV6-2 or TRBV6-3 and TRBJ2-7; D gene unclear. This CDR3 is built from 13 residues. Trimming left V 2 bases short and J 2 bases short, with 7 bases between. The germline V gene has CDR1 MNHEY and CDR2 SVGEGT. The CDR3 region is CASSYAGAYEQYV. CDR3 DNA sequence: TGTGCCAGCAGTTACGCCGGAGCCTACGAGCAGTACGTC.

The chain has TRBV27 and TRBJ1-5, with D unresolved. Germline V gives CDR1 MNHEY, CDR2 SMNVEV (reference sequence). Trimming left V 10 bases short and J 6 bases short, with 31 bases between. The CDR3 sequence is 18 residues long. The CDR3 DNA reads TGTGCCACAAATAACCCCTCGGGAGGAGCTCGGTCGGGTCAGCCCCAGCATTTT. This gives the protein CATNNPSGGARSGQPQHF.

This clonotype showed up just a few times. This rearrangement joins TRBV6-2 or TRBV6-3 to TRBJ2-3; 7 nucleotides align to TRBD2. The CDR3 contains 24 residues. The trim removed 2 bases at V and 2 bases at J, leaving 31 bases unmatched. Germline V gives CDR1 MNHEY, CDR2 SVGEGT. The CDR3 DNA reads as TGTGCCAGCAGTTACCCCAAAAATGAAGTGGGGGGGTTTCCCCTCCGATGGATCACAGATACGCAGTATTTT. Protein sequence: CASSYPKNEVGGFPLRWITDTQYF.

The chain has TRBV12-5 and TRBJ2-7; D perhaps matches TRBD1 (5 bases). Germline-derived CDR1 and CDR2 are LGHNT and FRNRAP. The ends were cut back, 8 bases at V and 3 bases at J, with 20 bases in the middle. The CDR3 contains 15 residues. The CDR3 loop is CASSPGHYEYYEQYF. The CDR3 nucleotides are TGTGCTAGTTCCCCCGGACACTACGAATACTACGAGCAGTACTTC.

CDR3 coding DNA: TGTGCCAGCAGCCCCGGAGAAGGGGGCAACACAGATACGCAGTATTTT. Its translation: CASSPGEGGNTDTQYF. The chain employs TRBV9 and TRBJ2-3; 7 nucleotides match TRBD1. Germline trimming cut 4 bases from V and 2 bases from J; bases unmatched to any gene: 10. This CDR3 comprises 16 residues. Germline V lookup: CDR1 SGDLS, CDR2 YYNGEE.

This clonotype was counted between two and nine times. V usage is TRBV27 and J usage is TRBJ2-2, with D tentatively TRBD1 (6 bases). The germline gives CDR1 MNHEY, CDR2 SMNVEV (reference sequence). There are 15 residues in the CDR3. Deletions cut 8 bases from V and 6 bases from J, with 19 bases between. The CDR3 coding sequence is TGTGCCAGCGTGAGACAGGATTCCAGCCCCGGGGAGCTGTTTTTT. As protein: CASVRQDSSPGELFF.

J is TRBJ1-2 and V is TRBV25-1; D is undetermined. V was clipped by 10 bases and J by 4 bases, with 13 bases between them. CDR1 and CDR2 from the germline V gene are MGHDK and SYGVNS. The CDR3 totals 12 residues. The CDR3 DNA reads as TGTGCCACCCGCGGGCCCAGCTATGGCTACACCTTC. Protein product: CATRGPSYGYTF.

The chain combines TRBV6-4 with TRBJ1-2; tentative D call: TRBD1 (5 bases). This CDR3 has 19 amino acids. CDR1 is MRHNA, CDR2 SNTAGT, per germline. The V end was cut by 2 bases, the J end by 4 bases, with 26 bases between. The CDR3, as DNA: TGTGCCAGCAGTGACGGGAGGTTCGGGACGCATCTATTTTTCTATGGCTACACCTTC. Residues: CASSDGRFGTHLFFYGYTF.

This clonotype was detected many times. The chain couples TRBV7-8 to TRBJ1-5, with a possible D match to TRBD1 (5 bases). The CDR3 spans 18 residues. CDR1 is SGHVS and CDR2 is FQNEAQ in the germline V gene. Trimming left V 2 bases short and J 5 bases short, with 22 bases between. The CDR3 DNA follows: TGTGCCAGCAGCTTACCCCCGGGACTGTCCCGATTCGATCAGCCCCAGCATTTT. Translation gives CASSLPPGLSRFDQPQHF.

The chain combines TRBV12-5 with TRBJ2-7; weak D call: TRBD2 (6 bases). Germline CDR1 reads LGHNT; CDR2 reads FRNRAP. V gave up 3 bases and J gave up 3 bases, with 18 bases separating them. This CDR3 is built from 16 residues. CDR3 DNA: TGTGCTAGTGGTTTTGAACCGGCGGGGATAGGCTACGAGCAGTACTTC. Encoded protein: CASGFEPAGIGYEQYF.

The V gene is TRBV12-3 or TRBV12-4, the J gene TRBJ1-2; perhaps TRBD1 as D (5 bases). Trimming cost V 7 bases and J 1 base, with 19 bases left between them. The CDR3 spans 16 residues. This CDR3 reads CASKVPGNSGNYGYTF. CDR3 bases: TGTGCCAGCAAGGTGCCAGGGAATTCTGGTAACTATGGCTACACCTTC.

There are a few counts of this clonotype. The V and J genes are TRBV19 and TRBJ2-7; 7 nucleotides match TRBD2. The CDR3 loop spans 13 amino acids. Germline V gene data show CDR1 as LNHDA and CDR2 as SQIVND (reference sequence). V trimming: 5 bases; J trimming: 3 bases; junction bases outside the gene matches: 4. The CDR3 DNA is TGTGCCAGTAGTGTCCCGGGGGGCTACGAGCAGTACTTC. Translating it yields CASSVPGGYEQYF.

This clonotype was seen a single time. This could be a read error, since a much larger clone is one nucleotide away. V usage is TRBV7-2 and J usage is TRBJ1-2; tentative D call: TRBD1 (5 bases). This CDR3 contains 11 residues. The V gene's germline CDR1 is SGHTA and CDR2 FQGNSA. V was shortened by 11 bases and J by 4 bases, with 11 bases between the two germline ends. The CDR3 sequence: CAGDGGYGYTF. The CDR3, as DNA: TGTGCCGGGGACGGGGGCTATGGCTACACCTTC.

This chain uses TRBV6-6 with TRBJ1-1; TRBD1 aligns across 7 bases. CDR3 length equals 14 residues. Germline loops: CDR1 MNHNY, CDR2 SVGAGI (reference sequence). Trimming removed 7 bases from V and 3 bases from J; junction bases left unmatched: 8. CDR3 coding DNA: TGTGCCAGCACCCATAGGGGGCGCGACACTGAAGCTTTCTTT. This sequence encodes CASTHRGRDTEAFF.

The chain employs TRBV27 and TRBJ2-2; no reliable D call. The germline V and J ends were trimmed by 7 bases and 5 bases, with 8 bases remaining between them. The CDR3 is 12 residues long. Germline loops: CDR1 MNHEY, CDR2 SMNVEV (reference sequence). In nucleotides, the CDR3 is TGTGCCAGCACCCCTCGAACCGGGGAGCTGTTTTTT. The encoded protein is CASTPRTGELFF.

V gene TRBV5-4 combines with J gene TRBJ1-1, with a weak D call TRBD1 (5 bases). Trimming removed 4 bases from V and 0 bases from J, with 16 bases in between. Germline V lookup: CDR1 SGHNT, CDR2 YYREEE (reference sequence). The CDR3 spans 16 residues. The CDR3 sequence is CASSPPGRLMNTEAFF. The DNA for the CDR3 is TGTGCCAGCAGCCCTCCGGGACGGCTTATGAACACTGAAGCTTTCTTT.

The CDR3 here is CASSIRDRAYNEQFF. The CDR3 coding sequence is TGTGCCAGTAGTATCCGGGACAGGGCTTACAATGAGCAGTTCTTC. The V and J genes are TRBV19 and TRBJ2-1, with 9 bases that match TRBD1. CDR3 length: 15 amino acids. V was clipped by 3 bases and J by 4 bases; unmatched bases: 4. CDR1 and CDR2 from the germline V gene are LNHDA and SQIVND (reference sequence).

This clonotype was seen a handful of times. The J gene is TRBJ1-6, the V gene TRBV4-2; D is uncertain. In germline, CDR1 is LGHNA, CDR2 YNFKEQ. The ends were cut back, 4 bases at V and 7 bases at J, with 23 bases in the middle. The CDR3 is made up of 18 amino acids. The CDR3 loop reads CASSLTRGGRTGNSPLHF. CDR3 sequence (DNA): TGTGCCAGCAGCCTGACCCGGGGTGGGCGAACTGGGAATTCACCCCTCCACTTT.

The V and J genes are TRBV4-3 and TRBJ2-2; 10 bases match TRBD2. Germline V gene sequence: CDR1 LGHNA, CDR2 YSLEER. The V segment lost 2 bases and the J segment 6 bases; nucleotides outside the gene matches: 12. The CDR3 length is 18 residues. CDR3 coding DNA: TGCGCCAGCAGCCAACATAGGGGTCTAGCGGGGGCTGCCGGGGAGCTGTTTTTT. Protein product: CASSQHRGLAGAAGELFF.